This T cell receptor (beta chain) appears in the sequencing data of a study of blood T cell repertoires in COVID-19. Background on the study: Material from acute and convalescent COVID-19 was sourced from the United States, Italy and Spain. Sources were T cells, B-cell-depleted T cells, or PBMCs; the material itself was cDNA or gDNA.

The Seattle patients joined while their infection was active and were tracked longitudinally afterward. The CDR3 is 19 amino acids. Germline V lookup: CDR1 GTSNPN, CDR2 SVGIG (reference sequence). Unmatched junction bases numbered 15, after V lost 2 bases and J lost 1 base. Authors' processing steps: Scientists estimated how many nucleated cells there were by amplifying reference gene primers. Sequencing was performed with immunoSEQ multiplex PCR; in TCRdb, only in-frame clones are kept and a portion is missing. The D gene and trimming were derived from the DNA, and the V and J assignments and clone size from that table. The data hold around 120,000 clones, with 90% observed a single time.

The receptor's source is a woman aged 60-75 years with COVID-19, enrolled during active disease. The sequencing sample was made of peripheral blood. The chain has TRBV30 and TRBJ1-3; 9 bases line up with TRBD1. The CDR3 sequence: CAWSRYRGLHGNSGNTIYF. The CDR3 bases are TGTGCCTGGAGTAGGTACAGGGGGCTCCACGGGAATTCTGGAAACACCATATATTTT.